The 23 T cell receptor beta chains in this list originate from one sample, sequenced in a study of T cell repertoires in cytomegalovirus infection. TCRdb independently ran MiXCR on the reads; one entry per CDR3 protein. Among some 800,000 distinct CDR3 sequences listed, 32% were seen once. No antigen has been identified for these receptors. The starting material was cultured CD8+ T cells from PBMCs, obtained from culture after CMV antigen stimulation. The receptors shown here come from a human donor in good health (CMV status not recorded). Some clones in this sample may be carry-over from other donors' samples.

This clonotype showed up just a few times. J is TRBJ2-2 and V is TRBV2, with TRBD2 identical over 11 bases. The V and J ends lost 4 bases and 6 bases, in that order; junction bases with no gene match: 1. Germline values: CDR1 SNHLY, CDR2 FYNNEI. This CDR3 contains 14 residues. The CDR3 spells CASSGTSGPGELFF. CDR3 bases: TGTGCCAGCAGTGGGACTAGCGGGCCCGGGGAGCTGTTTTTT.

The CDR3 DNA reads as TGTGCCACCAGCAGAGATGTGCAGGTTAATTCACCCCTCCACTTT. It translates to CATSRDVQVNSPLHF. This chain connects TRBV15 to TRBJ1-6; the D is unclear. This CDR3 contains 15 residues. Trimming shortened V by 0 bases and J by 6 bases, and 9 bases separated the two germline ends. Germline CDR1 is LNHNV and CDR2 is YYDKDF (reference sequence).

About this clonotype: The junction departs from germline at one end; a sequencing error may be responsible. The CDR3 coding sequence is TGTGTCAGCAGGCCCGACAGTGACGAGCAGTACTTC. It yields the protein CVSRPDSDEQYF. V and J are TRBV12-3 or TRBV12-4 and TRBJ2-7; tentative D call: TRBD1 (5 bases). CDR3 length equals 12 residues.

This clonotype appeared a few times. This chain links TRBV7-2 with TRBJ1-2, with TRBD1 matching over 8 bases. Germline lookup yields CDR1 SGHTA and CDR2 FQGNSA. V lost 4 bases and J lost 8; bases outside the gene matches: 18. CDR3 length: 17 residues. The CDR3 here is CASSSSAGGAGMGGYTF. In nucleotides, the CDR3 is TGTGCCAGCAGCTCATCGGCAGGGGGCGCCGGGATGGGCGGCTACACCTTC.

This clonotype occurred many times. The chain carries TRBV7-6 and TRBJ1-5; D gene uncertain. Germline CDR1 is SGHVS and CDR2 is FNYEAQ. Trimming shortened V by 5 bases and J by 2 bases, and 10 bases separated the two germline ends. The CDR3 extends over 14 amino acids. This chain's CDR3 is CASSPGGGNQPQHF. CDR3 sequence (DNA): TGTGCCAGCAGCCCGGGCGGTGGCAATCAGCCCCAGCATTTT. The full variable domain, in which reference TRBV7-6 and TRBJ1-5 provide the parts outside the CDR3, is GAGVSQSPRYKVTKRGQDVALRCDPISGHVSLYWYRQALGQGPEFLTYFNYEAQQDKSGLPNDRFSAERPEGSISTLTIQRTEQRDSAMYRCASSPGGGNQPQHFGDGTRLSIL.

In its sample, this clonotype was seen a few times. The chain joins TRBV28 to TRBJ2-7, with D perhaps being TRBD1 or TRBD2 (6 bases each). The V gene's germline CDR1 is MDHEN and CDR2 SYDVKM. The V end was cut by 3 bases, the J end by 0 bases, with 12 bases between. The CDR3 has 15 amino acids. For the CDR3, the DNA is TGTGCCAGCAGTTTTAGTCGGGGGCACTCCTACGAGCAGTACGTC. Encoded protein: CASSFSRGHSYEQYV.

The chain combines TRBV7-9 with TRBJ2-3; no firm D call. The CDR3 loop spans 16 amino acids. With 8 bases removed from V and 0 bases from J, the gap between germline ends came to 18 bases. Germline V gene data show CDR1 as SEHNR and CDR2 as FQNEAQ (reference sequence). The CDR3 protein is CASLPSGRTSTDTQYF. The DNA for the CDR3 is TGTGCCAGCCTCCCGTCGGGCAGGACCAGCACAGATACGCAGTATTTT.

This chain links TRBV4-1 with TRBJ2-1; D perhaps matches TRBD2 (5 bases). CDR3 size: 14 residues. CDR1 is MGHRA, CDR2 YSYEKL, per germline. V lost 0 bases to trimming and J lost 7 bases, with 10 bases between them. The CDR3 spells CASSQDMSGNEQFF. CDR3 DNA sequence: TGCGCCAGCAGCCAAGATATGAGCGGAAATGAGCAGTTCTTC.

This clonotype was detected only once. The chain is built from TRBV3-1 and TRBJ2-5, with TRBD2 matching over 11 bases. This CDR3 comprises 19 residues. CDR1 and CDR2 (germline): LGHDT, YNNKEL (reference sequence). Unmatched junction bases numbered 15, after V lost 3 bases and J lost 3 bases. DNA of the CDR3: TGTGCCAGCAGCCACCTTGAGGCGTTAGCGGGGGGGCCCAAAGAGACCCAGTACTTC. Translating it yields CASSHLEALAGGPKETQYF.

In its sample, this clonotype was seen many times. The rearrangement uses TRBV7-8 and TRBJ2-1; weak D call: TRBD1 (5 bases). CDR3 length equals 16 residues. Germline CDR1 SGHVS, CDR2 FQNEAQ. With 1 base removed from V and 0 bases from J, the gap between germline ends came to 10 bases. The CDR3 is CASSLGGQGSYNEQFF. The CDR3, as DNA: TGTGCCAGCAGCTTAGGGGGCCAGGGCTCCTACAATGAGCAGTTCTTC.

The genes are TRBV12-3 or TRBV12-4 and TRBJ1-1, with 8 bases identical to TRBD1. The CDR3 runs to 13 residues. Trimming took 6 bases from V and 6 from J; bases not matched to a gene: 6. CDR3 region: CASRYQGAAEAFF. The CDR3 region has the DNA TGTGCCAGCAGATACCAGGGGGCCGCTGAAGCTTTCTTT.

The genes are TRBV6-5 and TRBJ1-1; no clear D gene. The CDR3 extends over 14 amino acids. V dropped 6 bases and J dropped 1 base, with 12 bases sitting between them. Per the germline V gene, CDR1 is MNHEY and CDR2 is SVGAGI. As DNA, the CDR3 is TGTGCCAGCAGCCCTTTTGTACGGAACACTGAAGCTTTCTTT. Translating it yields CASSPFVRNTEAFF.

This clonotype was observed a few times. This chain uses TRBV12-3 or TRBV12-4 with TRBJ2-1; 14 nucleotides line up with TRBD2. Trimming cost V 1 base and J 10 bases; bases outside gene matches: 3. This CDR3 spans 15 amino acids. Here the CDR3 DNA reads TGTGCCAGCAGTTTAGGGACTAGCGGGGGGTTCGAGCAGTTCTTC. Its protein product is CASSLGTSGGFEQFF.

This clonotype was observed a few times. The CDR3 bases are TGTGCCAGCACCGAGGGACTTTACACAGATACGCAGTATTTT. Encoded protein: CASTEGLYTDTQYF. The chain joins TRBV6-2 or TRBV6-3 to TRBJ2-3; D may be TRBD2 (6 bases). V dropped 7 bases and J dropped 2 bases, with 13 bases sitting between them. In germline, CDR1 is MNHEY, CDR2 SVGEGT. The CDR3 runs 14 residues.

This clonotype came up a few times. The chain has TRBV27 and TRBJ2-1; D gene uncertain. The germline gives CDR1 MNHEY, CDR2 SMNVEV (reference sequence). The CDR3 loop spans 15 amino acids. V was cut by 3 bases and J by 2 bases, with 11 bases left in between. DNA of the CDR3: TGTGCCAGCAGTTTGAAAGGGTCCCCCTACAATGAGCAGTTCTTC. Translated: CASSLKGSPYNEQFF.

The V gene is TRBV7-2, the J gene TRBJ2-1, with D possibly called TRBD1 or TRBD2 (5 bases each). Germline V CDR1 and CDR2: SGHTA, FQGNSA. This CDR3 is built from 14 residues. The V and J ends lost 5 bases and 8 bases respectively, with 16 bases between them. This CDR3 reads CASSGDGAVYEQFF. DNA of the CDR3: TGTGCCAGCAGCGGGGACGGAGCGGTCTATGAGCAGTTCTTC.

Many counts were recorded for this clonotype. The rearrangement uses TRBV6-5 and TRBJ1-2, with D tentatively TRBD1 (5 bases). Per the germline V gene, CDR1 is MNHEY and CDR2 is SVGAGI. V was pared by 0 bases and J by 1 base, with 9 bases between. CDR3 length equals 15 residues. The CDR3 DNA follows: TGTGCCAGCAGTTACTCACTGGGGGGTAACTATGGCTACACCTTC. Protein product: CASSYSLGGNYGYTF.

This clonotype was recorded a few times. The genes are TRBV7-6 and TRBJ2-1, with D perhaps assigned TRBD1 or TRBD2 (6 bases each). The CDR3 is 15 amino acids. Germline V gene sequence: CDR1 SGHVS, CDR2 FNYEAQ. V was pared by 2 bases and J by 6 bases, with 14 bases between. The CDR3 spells CASSLIGGQGNEQFF. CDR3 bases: TGTGCCAGCAGCTTAATTGGGGGGCAGGGCAATGAGCAGTTCTTC.

The CDR3 bases are TGTGCCAGCAGAGGGGACATAATGTCCGGGGAGCTGTTTTTT. It is translated as CASRGDIMSGELFF. The V gene is TRBV6-1, the J gene TRBJ2-2, with D maybe TRBD1 (6 bases). From germline, CDR1 is MNHNS and CDR2 SASEGT. This CDR3 region has 14 residues. Between the trimmed V and J ends, which lost 6 bases and 6 bases, there was a span of 14 bases.

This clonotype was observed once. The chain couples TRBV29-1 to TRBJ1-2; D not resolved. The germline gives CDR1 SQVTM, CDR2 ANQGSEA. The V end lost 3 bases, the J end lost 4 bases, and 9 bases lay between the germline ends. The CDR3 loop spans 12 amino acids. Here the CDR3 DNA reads TGCAGCGTTGAGGCGGATCTCTATGGCTACACCTTC. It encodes CSVEADLYGYTF.

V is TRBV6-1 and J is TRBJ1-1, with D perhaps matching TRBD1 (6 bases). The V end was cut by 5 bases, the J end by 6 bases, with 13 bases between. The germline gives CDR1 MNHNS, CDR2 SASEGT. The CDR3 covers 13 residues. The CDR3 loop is CASSYQGRPEAFF. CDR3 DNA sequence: TGTGCCAGCAGTTATCAGGGGCGGCCTGAAGCTTTCTTT.

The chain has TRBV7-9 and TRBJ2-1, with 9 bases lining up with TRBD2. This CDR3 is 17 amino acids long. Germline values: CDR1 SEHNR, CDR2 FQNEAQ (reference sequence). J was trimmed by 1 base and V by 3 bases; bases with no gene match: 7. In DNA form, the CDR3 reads TGTGCCAGCAGCTTCCGACTAGCGGCGACTTCCTACAATGAGCAGTTCTTC. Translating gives CASSFRLAATSYNEQFF.

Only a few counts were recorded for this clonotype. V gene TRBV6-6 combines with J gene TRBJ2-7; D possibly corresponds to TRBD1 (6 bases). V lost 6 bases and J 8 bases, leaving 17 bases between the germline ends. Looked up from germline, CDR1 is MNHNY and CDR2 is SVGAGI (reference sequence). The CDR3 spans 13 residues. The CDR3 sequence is CASSVGHPRQQYF. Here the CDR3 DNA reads TGTGCCAGCAGCGTGGGACATCCACGGCAGCAGTACTTC.